The 13 T cell receptor beta chains below come from one sample, sequenced in a study of graft-versus-host responses after intestinal transplantation. TCRdb's copy holds only in-frame clones and misses some; the assay was immunoSEQ multiplex PCR. The data contain 110,000 to 150,000 clones, roughly 91% of them seen just once; the ten biggest clones take up around 0.19%. For these receptors, no antigen is known. Sequences were derived from unstimulated CD4+ T cells sorted from spleen or lymph node cells, sampled before intestinal transplant. Receptors were obtained from a human donor who received an intestinal transplant.

The chain has TRBV10-3 and TRBJ1-5, with D uncertain. Germline V gene data show CDR1 as ENHRY and CDR2 as SYGVKD. The V end was cut by 3 bases, the J end by 7 bases, with 10 bases between. The CDR3 consists of 13 residues. CDR3 region: CAISDAEGQPQHF. CDR3 in DNA: TGTGCCATCAGTGATGCGGAGGGACAGCCCCAGCATTTT.

This clone was seen once. This chain uses TRBV9 with TRBJ2-7, with D possibly called TRBD1 or TRBD2 (5 bases each). This CDR3 contains 13 residues. V was pared by 4 bases and J by 2 bases, with 10 bases between. Germline V lookup: CDR1 SGDLS, CDR2 YYNGEE. The CDR3 DNA follows: TGTGCCAGCAGCCCCGGGGACGCCTACGAGCAGTACTTC. Amino acid sequence: CASSPGDAYEQYF.

This clone was found a few times. The chain joins TRBV28 to TRBJ1-1; no definite D call. The CDR3 runs 12 residues. The germline V and J ends were trimmed by 5 bases and 4 bases, with 8 bases remaining between them. Germline assignment: CDR1 MDHEN and CDR2 SYDVKM. DNA of the CDR3: TGTGCCAGCAGTCCGGGGAGCACTGAAGCTTTCTTT. This codes for CASSPGSTEAFF.

The V gene is TRBV28, the J gene TRBJ1-1, with D possibly being TRBD1 (6 bases). V was trimmed by 1 base and J by 10 bases, leaving 10 bases between them. From germline, CDR1 is MDHEN and CDR2 SYDVKM. The CDR3 loop spans 12 amino acids. As DNA, the CDR3 is TGTGCCAGCAGTTTATTAAAGGGGGGAGCTTTCTTT. Translated: CASSLLKGGAFF.

Notes on this clone: The junction and the germline gene differ at one end; a read error may be behind it. The CDR3 sequence is CASSAGGVCRF. The CDR3 DNA is TGTGCCAGCAGCGCCGGGGGGGTCTGCCGTTTT. The rearrangement links TRBV11-2 to TRBJ2-3; TRBD2 matches 8 bases. Per germline, CDR1 SGHAT and CDR2 FQNNGV. The CDR3 has 11 amino acids.

As for this clone: Relative to the germline gene, one junction end is altered; a read error may explain this. The chain links TRBV27 to TRBJ2-7, with D possibly TRBD2 on 5 matching bases. The CDR3 is 13 amino acids. Germline V gene lookup returns CDR1 MNHEY and CDR2 SMNVEV (reference sequence). The CDR3 DNA sequence: TGTGCCAGCAGTCGGGGTTTCTCCTGCGAGCAGTACTTC. It is translated as CASSRGFSCEQYF.

The sample holds one count of this clone. The J gene is TRBJ2-1, the V gene TRBV6-1; 11 nucleotides line up with TRBD2. Germline V gene lookup returns CDR1 MNHNS and CDR2 SASEGT. The CDR3 consists of 15 residues. V trimming: 6 bases; J trimming: 4 bases; junction bases outside the gene matches: 5. Written as DNA, the CDR3 is TGTGCCAGCAGGCTACTAGCGGGAGAGTACAATGAGCAGTTCTTC. This sequence encodes CASRLLAGEYNEQFF.

The V call is TRBV30, the J call TRBJ1-6, with D possibly being TRBD1 (6 bases). The CDR3 has 15 amino acids. Germline V lookup: CDR1 GTSNPN, CDR2 SVGIG (reference sequence). V was cut by 2 bases and J by 1 base, with 9 bases left in between. As DNA, the CDR3 is TGTGCCTGGAGTAGGGGGGATTCCTATAATTCACCCCTCCACTTT. Amino acid sequence: CAWSRGDSYNSPLHF.

The V call is TRBV5-4, the J call TRBJ1-1, with a weak D call TRBD1 (5 bases). V was cut by 3 bases and J by 2 bases, with 14 bases left in between. From germline, CDR1 is SGHNT and CDR2 YYREEE (reference sequence). The CDR3 totals 15 residues. CDR3 nucleotide sequence: TGTGCCAGCAGCTGGGGGGGGGAAGTTAACACTGAAGCTTTCTTT. Residues: CASSWGGEVNTEAFF.

The chain joins TRBV5-1 to TRBJ1-2; 8 bases line up with TRBD1. The germline gives CDR1 SGHRS, CDR2 YFSETQ. Unmatched junction bases numbered 0, after V lost 0 bases and J lost 2 bases. The CDR3 sequence is 14 residues long. CDR3 sequence: CASSLDRGNYGYTF. The CDR3 bases are TGCGCCAGCAGCTTGGACAGGGGGAACTATGGCTACACCTTC.

The rearrangement uses TRBV19 and TRBJ1-4, with a possible D match to TRBD1 (6 bases). Germline V gene sequence: CDR1 LNHDA, CDR2 SQIVND (reference sequence). The CDR3 totals 14 residues. Trimming took off 3 bases at V and 2 bases at J, with 7 bases between the two ends. CDR3 nucleotide sequence: TGTGCCAGTAGTATCCAGGGGACTAATGAAAAACTGTTTTTT. This sequence encodes CASSIQGTNEKLFF.

In this sample, this clone turned up once. The V gene is TRBV6-6, the J gene TRBJ1-1; D possibly corresponds to TRBD1 (5 bases). CDR3 size: 11 residues. Germline V gene data show CDR1 as MNHNY and CDR2 as SVGAGI (reference sequence). V was clipped by 7 bases and J by 8 bases, with 11 bases between them. CDR3 DNA sequence: TGTGCCAGCAACCTGGGGGGGGAAGCTTTCTTT. It specifies CASNLGGEAFF.

V gene TRBV15 combines with J gene TRBJ2-1; D not resolved. Trimming removed 2 bases from V and 9 bases from J, with 20 bases in between. Germline loops: CDR1 LNHNV, CDR2 YYDKDF (reference sequence). This CDR3 contains 16 residues. The CDR3 reads CATSRYRIPSGIEQFF. CDR3 DNA sequence: TGTGCCACCAGCAGATACCGGATCCCGAGTGGCATTGAGCAGTTCTTC.